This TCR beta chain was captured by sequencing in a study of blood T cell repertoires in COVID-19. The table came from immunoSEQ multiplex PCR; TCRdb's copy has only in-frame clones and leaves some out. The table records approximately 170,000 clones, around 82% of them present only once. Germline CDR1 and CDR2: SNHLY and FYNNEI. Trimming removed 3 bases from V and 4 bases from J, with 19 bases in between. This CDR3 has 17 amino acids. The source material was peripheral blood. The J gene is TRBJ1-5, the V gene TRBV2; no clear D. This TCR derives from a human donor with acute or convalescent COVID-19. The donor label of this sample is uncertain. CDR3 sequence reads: CASSDPSGKGSNQPQHF. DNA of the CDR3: TGTGCCAGCAGTGACCCATCGGGGAAGGGTTCTAATCAGCCCCAGCATTTT.